The 12 T cell receptor beta chains in this list originate from one sample, sequenced in a study of molecular identifiers for immune sequencing clone quantification. TCRdb itself ran the PCR reads through MiXCR, one entry per CDR3 protein. Of over 600,000 distinct CDR3 sequences in the sample, approximately 20% were seen once. Input material: naive CD8+ T cells from blood, with Jurkat cell RNA spiked in. As to subset: FACS-sorted CD8+CD4-CCR7+CD45RA+ naive T cells. The source of these receptors is a human donor in good health. Some libraries in this study had Jurkat cell RNA spiked in.

This clonotype came up a few times. The gene calls are TRBV6-1 and TRBJ1-1; 8 positions match TRBD1. The CDR3 runs to 12 residues. Germline V CDR1 and CDR2: MNHNS, SASEGT. The V and J ends lost 9 bases and 7 bases, in that order; junction bases with no gene match: 7. The CDR3 region is CASIPDRVEAFF. The CDR3 region has the DNA TGTGCCAGTATACCGGACAGGGTTGAAGCTTTCTTT.

The sample holds many counts of this clonotype. The chain has TRBV16 and TRBJ1-1, with a tentative D call TRBD1 (6 bases). This CDR3 spans 15 amino acids. The V end was cut by 2 bases, the J end by 2 bases, with 12 bases between. In germline, CDR1 is KGHSY, CDR2 FQNENV. This CDR3 is CASSQSNRANTEAFF. The CDR3 DNA reads TGTGCCAGCAGCCAAAGTAACAGGGCAAACACTGAAGCTTTCTTT.

This clonotype was seen at least ten times. V usage is TRBV13 and J usage is TRBJ2-3, with TRBD2 matching 7 bases. Germline V gene lookup returns CDR1 PRHDT and CDR2 FYEKMQ (reference sequence). Trimming removed 5 bases from V and 10 bases from J; junction bases left unmatched: 6. This CDR3 comprises 12 residues. DNA of the CDR3: TGTGCCAGCAGCACAGGCCGGGGGGCGCAGTATTTT. It yields the protein CASSTGRGAQYF. The variable domain in full, completed from reference TRBV13 and TRBJ2-3, reads AAGVIQSPRHLIKEKRETATLKCYPIPRHDTVYWYQQGPGQDPQFLISFYEKMQSDKGSIPDRFSAQQFSDYHSELNMSSLELGDSALYFCASSTGRGAQYFGPGTRLTVL.

The V call is TRBV4-3, the J call TRBJ2-7, with no clear D. The V end was cut by 0 bases, the J end by 5 bases, with 11 bases between. Germline lookup yields CDR1 LGHNA and CDR2 YSLEER. The CDR3 extends over 14 amino acids. CDR3 nucleotide sequence: TGCGCCAGCAGCCAAGATAGGAACTTCAACGAGCAGTACTTC. It translates to CASSQDRNFNEQYF.

This clonotype was detected ten times or more. This chain connects TRBV19 to TRBJ1-1; no clear D. V lost 7 bases and J lost 3, with 12 bases in between. Looked up from germline, CDR1 is LNHDA and CDR2 is SQIVND (reference sequence). The CDR3 runs to 13 residues. The CDR3, as DNA: TGTGCCAGTACCCCCGTTCTACACACTGAAGCTTTCTTT. Its protein is CASTPVLHTEAFF.

This clonotype was picked up many times. This sequence joins TRBV7-9 and TRBJ2-2; D is undetermined. Looked up from germline, CDR1 is SEHNR and CDR2 is FQNEAQ (reference sequence). V lost 0 bases to trimming and J lost 1 base, with 6 bases between them. CDR3 size: 15 residues. The CDR3 DNA reads TGTGCCAGCAGCTTAGCTACGGAGAACACCGGGGAGCTGTTTTTT. It yields the protein CASSLATENTGELFF.

The gene calls are TRBV14 and TRBJ2-1, with a tentative D call TRBD2 (5 bases). CDR1 is SGHDN, CDR2 FVKESK, per germline. CDR3 length: 14 amino acids. Trimming cost V 0 bases and J 8 bases, with 11 bases left between them. CDR3: CASSQELLAYEQFF. DNA for the CDR3: TGTGCCAGCAGCCAAGAGTTGCTAGCTTATGAGCAGTTCTTC.

In this sample, this clonotype turned up a few times. The chain is built from TRBV24-1 and TRBJ2-7, with a possible D match to TRBD1 (6 bases). Looked up from germline, CDR1 is KGHDR and CDR2 is SFDVKD. The CDR3 is 12 amino acids. Trimming cost V 10 bases and J 5 bases, with 14 bases left between them. The CDR3 is CATSLRGDEQYF. For the CDR3, the DNA is TGTGCCACATCCCTCAGGGGTGACGAGCAGTACTTC.

Notes on this clonotype: A much larger clone lies one base from this, so it may be a read error. The chain joins TRBV2 to TRBJ1-5; 10 bases map to TRBD1. V shed 11 bases, J shed 8 bases, and the junction held 12 bases outside the gene matches. CDR1 and CDR2 (germline): SNHLY, FYNNEI. CDR3 length: 14 residues. The CDR3 is CAGTPGQGWEPQHF. The DNA of the CDR3 is TGTGCCGGCACCCCGGGACAGGGGTGGGAGCCCCAGCATTTT.

This clonotype was recorded at least ten times. V is TRBV6-6 and J is TRBJ2-7; TRBD1 aligns across 7 bases. Trimming took 7 bases from V and 2 from J; bases not matched to a gene: 11. The CDR3 is made up of 15 amino acids. Per the germline V gene, CDR1 is MNHNY and CDR2 is SVGAGI (reference sequence). The chain's CDR3 is CASITRQGSAYEQYF. The DNA for the CDR3 is TGTGCCAGCATTACCCGACAGGGATCAGCCTACGAGCAGTACTTC.

This clonotype was observed a few times. Being one base from a much bigger clone, this may be a read error. DNA of the CDR3: TGTGCCACCAGCAGAGATCGGGACAGGGGGTACGAGCAGTGCTTC. Translated, it gives CATSRDRDRGYEQCF. This rearrangement joins TRBV15 to TRBJ2-7, with TRBD1 matching 11 bases. CDR1 is LNHNV, CDR2 YYDKDF, per germline (reference sequence). This CDR3 is built from 15 residues.

This clonotype occurred a few times. V usage is TRBV7-6 and J usage is TRBJ2-1; D perhaps matches TRBD2 (5 bases). Trimming shortened V by 5 bases and J by 5 bases, and 16 bases separated the two germline ends. The CDR3 length is 15 residues. CDR1 is SGHVS, CDR2 FNYEAQ, per germline. The CDR3 loop reads CASSPDRGLNNEQFF. The CDR3 coding sequence is TGTGCCAGCAGCCCAGATCGGGGTCTAAACAATGAGCAGTTCTTC.